The clone carrying this TCR beta chain has a handful of counts. These data originate in a study of T-cell memory formation after mild COVID-19. Trimming cost V 1 base and J 13 bases, with 12 bases left between them. Germline CDR1 DFQATT, CDR2 SNEGSKA (reference sequence). The CDR3 consists of 11 residues. TCRdb analysed the 5' RACE reads with MiXCR anew, one entry per CDR3 protein. The data hold about 620,000 distinct CDR3 sequences, with approximately 18% observed a single time. The origin of this receptor is an adult woman who had mild COVID-19 (a few samples of this study predate the infection). Cell type and time point are not known. The rearrangement links TRBV20-1 to TRBJ2-3; no reliable D call. The sample taken for sequencing was PBMCs or a T cell subset sorted from them (not recorded which). The CDR3 loop is CSARVPPLEYF. The CDR3 region has the DNA TGCAGTGCTAGAGTACCCCCCTTGGAGTATTTT.